The present T cell receptor beta chain was sequenced within a study of shared T cell receptors in the human thymus. V lost 1 base to trimming and J lost 2 bases, with 10 bases between them. Germline CDR1 reads SGHTS; CDR2 reads YDEGEE. The CDR3 consists of 16 residues. Some clones are missing from TCRdb's copy, which holds only in-frame ones; the method was immunoSEQ multiplex PCR. In the table there are about 660,000 clones, more than 75% of which are singletons. The data also belong to a second study, concerning human thymus T cells. That source reports: Thymic tissue was derived from resections collected during corrective heart surgery. V and J gene usage appeared biased in thymic and blood repertoires.

The sequenced sample was thymocytes. The source is a boy under two years old with a congenital heart defect. The chain recombines TRBV5-8 with TRBJ2-6; the D gene is possibly TRBD1 (6 bases). CDR3 amino acids: CASSLSHRAGANVLTF. The CDR3 DNA reads TGTGCCAGCAGCTTGAGCCACAGGGCTGGGGCCAACGTCCTGACTTTC.